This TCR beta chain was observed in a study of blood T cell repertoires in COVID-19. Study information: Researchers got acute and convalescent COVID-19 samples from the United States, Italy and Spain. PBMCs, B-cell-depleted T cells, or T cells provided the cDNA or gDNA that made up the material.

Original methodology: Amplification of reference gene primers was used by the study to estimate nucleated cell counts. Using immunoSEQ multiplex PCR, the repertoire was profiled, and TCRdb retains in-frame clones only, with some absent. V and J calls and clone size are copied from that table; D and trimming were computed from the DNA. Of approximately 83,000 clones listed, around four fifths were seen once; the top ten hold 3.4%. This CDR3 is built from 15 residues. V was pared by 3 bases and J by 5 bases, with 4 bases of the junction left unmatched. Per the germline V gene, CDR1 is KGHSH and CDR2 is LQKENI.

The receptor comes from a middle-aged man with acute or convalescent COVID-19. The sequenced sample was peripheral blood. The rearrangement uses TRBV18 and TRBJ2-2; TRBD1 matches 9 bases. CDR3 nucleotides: TGTGCCAGCTCACCCGGGACAGGGCGAACCGGGGAGCTGTTTTTT. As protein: CASSPGTGRTGELFF.